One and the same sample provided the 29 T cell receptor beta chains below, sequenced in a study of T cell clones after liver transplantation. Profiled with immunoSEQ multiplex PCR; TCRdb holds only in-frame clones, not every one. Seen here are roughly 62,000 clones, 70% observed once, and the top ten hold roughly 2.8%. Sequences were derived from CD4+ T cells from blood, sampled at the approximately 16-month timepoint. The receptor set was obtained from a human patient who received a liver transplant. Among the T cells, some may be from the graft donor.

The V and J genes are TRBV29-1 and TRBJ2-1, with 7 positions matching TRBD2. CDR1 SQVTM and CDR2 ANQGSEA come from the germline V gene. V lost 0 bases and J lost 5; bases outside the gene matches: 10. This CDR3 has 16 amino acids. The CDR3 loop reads CSVEDPLAAMNNEQFF. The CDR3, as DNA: TGCAGCGTTGAAGATCCGCTAGCGGCAATGAACAATGAGCAGTTCTTC.

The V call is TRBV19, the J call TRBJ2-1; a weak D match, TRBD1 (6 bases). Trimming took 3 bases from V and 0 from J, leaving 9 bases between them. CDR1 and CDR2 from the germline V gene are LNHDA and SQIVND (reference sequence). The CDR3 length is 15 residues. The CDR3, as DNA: TGTGCCAGTAGTATTCAACAGGGCTCCTACAATGAGCAGTTCTTC. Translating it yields CASSIQQGSYNEQFF.

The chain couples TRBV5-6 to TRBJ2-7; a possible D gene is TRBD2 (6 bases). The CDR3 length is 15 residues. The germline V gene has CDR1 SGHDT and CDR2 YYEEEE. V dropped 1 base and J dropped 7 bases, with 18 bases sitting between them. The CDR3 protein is CASSLYGGTLREQYF. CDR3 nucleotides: TGTGCCAGCAGCTTGTACGGGGGAACCCTCAGGGAGCAGTACTTC.

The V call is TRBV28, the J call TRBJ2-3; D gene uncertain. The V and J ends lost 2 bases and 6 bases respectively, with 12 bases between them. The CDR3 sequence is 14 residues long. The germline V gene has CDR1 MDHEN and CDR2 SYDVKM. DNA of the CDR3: TGTGCCAGCAGTTTAAGTATAGGGCCCGATACGCAGTATTTT. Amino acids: CASSLSIGPDTQYF.

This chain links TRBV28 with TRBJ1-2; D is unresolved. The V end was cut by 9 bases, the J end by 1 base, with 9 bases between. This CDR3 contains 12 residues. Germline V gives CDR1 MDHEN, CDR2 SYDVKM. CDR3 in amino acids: CARKGINYGYTF. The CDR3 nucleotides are TGTGCCAGGAAAGGGATTAACTATGGCTACACCTTC.

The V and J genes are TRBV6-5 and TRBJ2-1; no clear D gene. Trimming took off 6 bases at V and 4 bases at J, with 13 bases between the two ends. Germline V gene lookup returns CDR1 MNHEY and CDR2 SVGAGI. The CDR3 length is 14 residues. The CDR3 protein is CASRKDPIYNEQFF. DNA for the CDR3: TGTGCCAGCAGAAAGGACCCTATTTACAATGAGCAGTTCTTC.

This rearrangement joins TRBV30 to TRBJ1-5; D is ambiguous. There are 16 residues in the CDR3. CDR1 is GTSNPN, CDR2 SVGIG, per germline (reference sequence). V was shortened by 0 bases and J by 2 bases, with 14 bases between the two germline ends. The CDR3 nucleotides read TGTGCCTGGAGTGTCGAGTCCACCTTCGGCAATCAGCCCCAGCATTTT. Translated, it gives CAWSVESTFGNQPQHF. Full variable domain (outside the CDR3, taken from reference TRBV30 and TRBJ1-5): SQTIHQWPATLVQPVGSPLSLECTVEGTSNPNLYWYRQAAGRGLQLLFYSVGIGQISSEVPQNLSASRPQDRQFILSSKKLLLSDSGFYLCAWSVESTFGNQPQHFGDGTRLSIL.

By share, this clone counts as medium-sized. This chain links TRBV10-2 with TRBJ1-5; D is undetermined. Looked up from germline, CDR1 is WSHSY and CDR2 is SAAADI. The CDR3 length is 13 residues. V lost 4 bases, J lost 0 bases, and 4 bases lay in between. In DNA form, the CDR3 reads TGCGCCAGCAGTGTAGTTAGCAATCAGCCCCAGCATTTT. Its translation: CASSVVSNQPQHF.

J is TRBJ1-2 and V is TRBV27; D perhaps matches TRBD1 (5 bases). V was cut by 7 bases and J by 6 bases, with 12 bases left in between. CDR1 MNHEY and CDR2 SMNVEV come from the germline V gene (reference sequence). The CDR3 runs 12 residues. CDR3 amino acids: CASTPSGHGYTF. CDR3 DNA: TGTGCCAGCACCCCATCAGGGCATGGCTACACCTTC.

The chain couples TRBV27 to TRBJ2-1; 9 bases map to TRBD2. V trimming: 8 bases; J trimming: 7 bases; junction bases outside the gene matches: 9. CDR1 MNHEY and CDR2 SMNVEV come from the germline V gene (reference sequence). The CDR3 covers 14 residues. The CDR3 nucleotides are TGTGCCAGCTGGGCTAGCGGGACCATGAATGAGCAGTTCTTC. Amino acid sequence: CASWASGTMNEQFF.

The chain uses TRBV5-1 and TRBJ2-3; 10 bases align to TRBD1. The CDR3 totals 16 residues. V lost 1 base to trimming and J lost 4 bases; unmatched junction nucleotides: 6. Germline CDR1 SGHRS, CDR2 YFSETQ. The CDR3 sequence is CASSLTRTGGADTQYF. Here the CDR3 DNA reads TGCGCCAGCAGCTTGACCAGGACAGGGGGGGCAGATACGCAGTATTTT.

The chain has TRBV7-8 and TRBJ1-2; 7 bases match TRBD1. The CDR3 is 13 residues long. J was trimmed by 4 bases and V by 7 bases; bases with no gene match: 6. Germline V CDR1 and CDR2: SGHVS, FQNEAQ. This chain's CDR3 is CASTTGESYGYTF. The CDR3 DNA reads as TGTGCCAGCACAACAGGGGAAAGCTATGGCTACACCTTC. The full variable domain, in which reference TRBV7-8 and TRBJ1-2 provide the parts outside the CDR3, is GAGVSQSPRYKVAKRGQDVALRCDPISGHVSLFWYQQALGQGPEFLTYFQNEAQLDKSGLPSDRFFAERPEGSVSTLKIQRTQQEDSAVYLCASTTGESYGYTFGSGTRLTVV.

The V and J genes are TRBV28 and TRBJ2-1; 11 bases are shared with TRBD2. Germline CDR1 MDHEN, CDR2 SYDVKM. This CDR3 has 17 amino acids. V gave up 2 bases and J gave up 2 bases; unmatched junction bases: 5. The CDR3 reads CASSLPSSGGAYNEQFF. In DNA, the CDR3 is TGTGCCAGCAGTTTACCGAGTAGCGGGGGGGCCTACAATGAGCAGTTCTTC.

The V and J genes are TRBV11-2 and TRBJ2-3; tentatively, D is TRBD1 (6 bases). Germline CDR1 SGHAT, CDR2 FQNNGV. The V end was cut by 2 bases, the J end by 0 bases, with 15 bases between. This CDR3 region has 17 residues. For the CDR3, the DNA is TGTGCCAGCAGCTTACCTGGACAGTTTCGAAGCACAGATACGCAGTATTTT. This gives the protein CASSLPGQFRSTDTQYF.

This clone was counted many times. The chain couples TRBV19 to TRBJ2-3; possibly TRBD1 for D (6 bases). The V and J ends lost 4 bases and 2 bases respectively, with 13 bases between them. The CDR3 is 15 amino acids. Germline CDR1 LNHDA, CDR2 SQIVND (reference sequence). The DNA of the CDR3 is TGTGCCAGTAGTAGGGGTTGGGGGCCCACAGATACGCAGTATTTT. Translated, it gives CASSRGWGPTDTQYF.

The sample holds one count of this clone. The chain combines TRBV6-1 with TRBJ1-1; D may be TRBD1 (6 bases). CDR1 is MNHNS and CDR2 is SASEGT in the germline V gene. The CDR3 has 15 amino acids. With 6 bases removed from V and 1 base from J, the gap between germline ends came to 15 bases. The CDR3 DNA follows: TGTGCCAGCAGGCCCGAGGGGGGACCGAACACTGAAGCTTTCTTT. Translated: CASRPEGGPNTEAFF.

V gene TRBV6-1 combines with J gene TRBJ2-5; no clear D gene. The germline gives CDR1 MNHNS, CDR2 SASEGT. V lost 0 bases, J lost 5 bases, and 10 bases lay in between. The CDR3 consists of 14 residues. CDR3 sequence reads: CASSEARSPETQYF. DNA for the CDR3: TGTGCCAGCAGTGAAGCGCGATCTCCGGAGACCCAGTACTTC.

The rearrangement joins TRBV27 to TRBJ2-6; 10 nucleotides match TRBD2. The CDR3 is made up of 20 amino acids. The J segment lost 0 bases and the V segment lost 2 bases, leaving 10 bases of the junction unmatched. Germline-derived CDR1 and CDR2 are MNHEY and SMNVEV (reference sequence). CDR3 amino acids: CASSLRVASGGLSGANVLTF. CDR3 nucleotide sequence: TGTGCCAGCAGTTTACGAGTGGCTAGCGGGGGACTCTCTGGGGCCAACGTCCTGACTTTC.

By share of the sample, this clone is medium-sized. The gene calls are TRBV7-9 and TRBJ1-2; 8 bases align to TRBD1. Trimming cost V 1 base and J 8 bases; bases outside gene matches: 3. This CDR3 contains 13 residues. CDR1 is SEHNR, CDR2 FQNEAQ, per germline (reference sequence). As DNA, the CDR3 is TGTGCCAGCAGCTTAGGGACAGGGAACGGCTACACCTTC. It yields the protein CASSLGTGNGYTF.

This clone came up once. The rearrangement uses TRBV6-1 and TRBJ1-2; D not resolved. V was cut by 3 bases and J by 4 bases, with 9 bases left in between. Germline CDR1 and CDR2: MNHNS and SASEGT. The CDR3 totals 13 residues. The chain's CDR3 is CASSEGILYGYTF. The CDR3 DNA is TGTGCCAGCAGTGAGGGGATCCTCTATGGCTACACCTTC.

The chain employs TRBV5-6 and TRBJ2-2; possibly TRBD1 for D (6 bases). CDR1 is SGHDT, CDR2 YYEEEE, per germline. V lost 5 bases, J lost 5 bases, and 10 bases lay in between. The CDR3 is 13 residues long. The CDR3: CASRATGTGELFF. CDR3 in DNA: TGTGCCAGCAGAGCCACAGGGACCGGGGAGCTGTTTTTT.

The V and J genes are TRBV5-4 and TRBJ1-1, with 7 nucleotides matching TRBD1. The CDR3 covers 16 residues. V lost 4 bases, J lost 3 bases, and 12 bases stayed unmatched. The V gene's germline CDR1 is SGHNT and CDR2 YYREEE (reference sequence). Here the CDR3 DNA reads TGTGCCAGCAGCCTCGGAGGGGGCGCCGGGTACACTGAAGCTTTCTTT. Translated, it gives CASSLGGGAGYTEAFF.

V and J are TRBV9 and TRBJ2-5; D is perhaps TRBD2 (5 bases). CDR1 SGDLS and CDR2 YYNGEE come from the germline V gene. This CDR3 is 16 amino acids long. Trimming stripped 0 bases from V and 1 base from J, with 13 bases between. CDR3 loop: CASSVERTGLQETQYF. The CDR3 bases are TGTGCCAGCAGCGTAGAGCGGACTGGCCTCCAAGAGACCCAGTACTTC. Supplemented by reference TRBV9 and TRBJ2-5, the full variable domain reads DSGVTQTPKHLITATGQRVTLRCSPRSGDLSVYWYQQSLDQGLQFLIQYYNGEERAKGNILERFSAQQFPDLHSELNLSSLELGDSALYFCASSVERTGLQETQYFGPGTRLLVL.

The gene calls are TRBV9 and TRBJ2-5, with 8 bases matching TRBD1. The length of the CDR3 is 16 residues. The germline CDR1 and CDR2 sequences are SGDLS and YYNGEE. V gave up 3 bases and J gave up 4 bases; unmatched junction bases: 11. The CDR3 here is CASSGRQGNLIETQYF. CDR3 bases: TGTGCCAGCAGCGGTCGACAGGGGAATTTGATAGAGACCCAGTACTTC.

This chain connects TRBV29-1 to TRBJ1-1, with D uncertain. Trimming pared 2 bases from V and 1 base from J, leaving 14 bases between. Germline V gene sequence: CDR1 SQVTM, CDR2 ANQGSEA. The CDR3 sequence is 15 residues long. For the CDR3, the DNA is TGCAGCGTTGAATTAGTTGGCAGCCGGAACACTGAAGCTTTCTTT. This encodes CSVELVGSRNTEAFF.

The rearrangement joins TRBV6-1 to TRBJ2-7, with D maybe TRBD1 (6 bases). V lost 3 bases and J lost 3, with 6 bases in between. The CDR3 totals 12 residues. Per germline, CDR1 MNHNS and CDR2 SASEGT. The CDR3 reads CASSETGYEQYF. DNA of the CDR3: TGTGCCAGCAGTGAGACAGGCTACGAGCAGTACTTC.

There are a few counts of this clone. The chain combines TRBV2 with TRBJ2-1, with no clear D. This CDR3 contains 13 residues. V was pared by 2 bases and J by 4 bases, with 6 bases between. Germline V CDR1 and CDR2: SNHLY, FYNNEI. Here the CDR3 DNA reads TGTGCCAGCAGTGAATCCAGTTACAATGAGCAGTTCTTC. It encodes CASSESSYNEQFF.

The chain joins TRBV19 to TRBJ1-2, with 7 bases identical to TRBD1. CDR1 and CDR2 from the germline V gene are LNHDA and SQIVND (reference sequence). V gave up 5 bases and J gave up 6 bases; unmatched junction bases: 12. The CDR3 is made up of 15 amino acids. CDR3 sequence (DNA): TGTGCCAGTAGTCCAGGGACAGCGGTTGGGGATGGCTACACCTTC. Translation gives CASSPGTAVGDGYTF.

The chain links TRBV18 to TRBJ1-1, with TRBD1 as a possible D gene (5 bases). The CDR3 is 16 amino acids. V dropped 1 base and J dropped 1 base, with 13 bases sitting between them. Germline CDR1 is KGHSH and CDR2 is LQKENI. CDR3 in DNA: TGTGCCAGCTCACCACGGCATAAGGGGCAGAACACTGAAGCTTTCTTT. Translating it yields CASSPRHKGQNTEAFF.